One sample yielded the 15 T cell receptor beta chains listed below, sequenced in a study of human T cells and chemical hapten exposure. Time point here: healthy volunteer bleed at 2 weeks. Extraction yielded total RNA from whole blood (unfractionated). TCRdb itself ran the RACE reads through MiXCR, one entry per CDR3 protein. The sample records over 85,000 distinct CDR3 sequences, over 8% being singletons. The sample comprised whole blood. All receptors derive from a female donor in good health. Some clones in this sample may be carry-over from other donors' samples.

This clonotype was seen a handful of times. This rearrangement joins TRBV13 to TRBJ2-7; a weak D match, TRBD2 (7 bases). Trimming pared 5 bases from V and 1 base from J, leaving 15 bases between. The CDR3 runs to 15 residues. Per the germline V gene, CDR1 is PRHDT and CDR2 is FYEKMQ (reference sequence). As DNA, the CDR3 is TGTGCCAGCAGCCGCGGAGGGGGAGGGTCCTACGAGCAGTACTTC. This encodes CASSRGGGGSYEQYF.

This clonotype was detected a few times. V is TRBV29-1 and J is TRBJ2-1; unclear D gene. Germline CDR1 reads SQVTM; CDR2 reads ANQGSEA. This CDR3 is 11 amino acids long. The V end was cut by 5 bases, the J end by 6 bases, with 8 bases between. CDR3 residues: CSVYVANEQFF. The CDR3 DNA reads TGCAGCGTTTATGTAGCCAATGAGCAGTTCTTC.

This clonotype has a handful of counts. The chain has TRBV7-9 and TRBJ1-2; D unresolved. Germline CDR1 is SEHNR and CDR2 is FQNEAQ (reference sequence). V lost 4 bases and J 6 bases, leaving 6 bases between the germline ends. This CDR3 contains 11 residues. CDR3 region: CASSSGDGYTF. The CDR3 nucleotides read TGTGCCAGCAGCTCCGGAGATGGCTACACCTTC.

This clonotype was detected a few times. The chain uses TRBV7-6 and TRBJ2-3, with D perhaps matching TRBD2 (6 bases). V lost 0 bases and J 1 base, leaving 11 bases between the germline ends. Germline assignment: CDR1 SGHVS and CDR2 FNYEAQ. CDR3 length equals 16 residues. CDR3 nucleotides: TGTGCCAGCAGCTTAGCGCTGGGACTTGGCACAGATACGCAGTATTTT. This codes for CASSLALGLGTDTQYF.

This clonotype appeared many times. The chain has TRBV5-6 and TRBJ1-5; maybe TRBD1 (5 bases). V was pared by 5 bases and J by 5 bases, with 8 bases between. Germline V gene lookup returns CDR1 SGHDT and CDR2 YYEEEE. The CDR3 contains 12 residues. In DNA form, the CDR3 reads TGTGCCAGCAGTGAAGGGGATCAGCCCCAGCATTTT. Its protein product is CASSEGDQPQHF. Together with reference TRBV5-6 and TRBJ1-5, the CDR3 gives the full variable domain: DAGVTQSPTHLIKTRGQQVTLRCSPKSGHDTVSWYQQALGQGPQFIFQYYEEEERQRGNFPDRFSGHQFPNYSSELNVNALLLGDSALYLCASSEGDQPQHFGDGTRLSIL.

This clonotype was seen only a few times. The chain is built from TRBV29-1 and TRBJ1-1; D gene ambiguous. V gave up 4 bases and J gave up 4 bases, with 10 bases separating them. Germline assignment: CDR1 SQVTM and CDR2 ANQGSEA. This CDR3 has 12 amino acids. This chain's CDR3 is CSVVSTRTEAFF. DNA of the CDR3: TGCAGCGTTGTATCGACACGCACTGAAGCTTTCTTT.

This sequence joins TRBV7-2 and TRBJ1-4, with 7 positions matching TRBD1. After removal of 4 bases from V and 3 bases from J, the junction contained 5 bases not matched to a gene. Germline values: CDR1 SGHTA, CDR2 FQGNSA. The CDR3 runs 15 residues. CDR3 residues: CASSSTGTANEKLFF. In DNA form, the CDR3 reads TGTGCCAGCAGCTCAACGGGGACAGCTAATGAAAAACTGTTTTTT.

The chain employs TRBV4-1 and TRBJ2-7; the D gene could be TRBD1 or TRBD2 (5 bases each). Germline V CDR1 and CDR2: MGHRA, YSYEKL. V lost 2 bases to trimming and J lost 6 bases, with 17 bases between them. There are 15 residues in the CDR3. The CDR3 bases are TGCGCCAGCAGCCAATTTCCCAGGGAGCCAAGCGAGCAGTACTTC. The encoded protein is CASSQFPREPSEQYF.

This clonotype was detected ten times or more. The chain links TRBV19 to TRBJ2-6, with TRBD1 matching over 8 bases. With 9 bases clipped from V and 0 bases from J, the junction kept 16 bases outside the gene matches. Germline assignment: CDR1 LNHDA and CDR2 SQIVND (reference sequence). CDR3 length equals 19 residues. CDR3 amino acids: CASDPKPGQARSGANVLTF. The CDR3 nucleotides read TGTGCCAGCGACCCAAAACCGGGACAGGCCCGCTCTGGGGCCAACGTCCTGACTTTC.

This clonotype was seen many times. Here the CDR3 DNA reads TGCGCCAGCAGCCAATCTATTCGAGGGGGGAACAATGAGCAGTTCTTC. Its protein product is CASSQSIRGGNNEQFF. The chain couples TRBV4-3 to TRBJ2-1, with D possibly being TRBD1 or TRBD2 (6 bases each). Germline V gene sequence: CDR1 LGHNA, CDR2 YSLEER. The CDR3 has 16 amino acids. V was clipped by 2 bases and J by 5 bases, with 16 bases between them.

In its sample, this clonotype was seen many times. This chain connects TRBV28 to TRBJ2-7; D may be TRBD1 (6 bases). The CDR3 covers 14 residues. The germline CDR1 and CDR2 sequences are MDHEN and SYDVKM. The germline V and J ends were trimmed by 6 bases and 2 bases, with 14 bases remaining between them. The CDR3 DNA sequence: TGTGCCAGCAGGTACCGGGACACGGCCTACGAGCAGTACTTC. Its protein product is CASRYRDTAYEQYF.

This sequence joins TRBV4-2 and TRBJ2-5; D is perhaps TRBD2 (5 bases). CDR3 size: 15 residues. Germline-derived CDR1 and CDR2 are LGHNA and YNFKEQ. V shed 1 base and J shed 5 bases, with 14 bases lying between them. CDR3 sequence reads: CASSQGPARGETQYF. CDR3 bases: TGTGCCAGCAGCCAAGGCCCAGCCCGAGGGGAGACCCAGTACTTC.

The CDR3 sequence: CSATDPSRGRGNIQYF. DNA for the CDR3: TGCAGTGCTACAGACCCCTCCAGGGGGCGCGGAAACATTCAGTACTTC. V usage is TRBV20-1 and J usage is TRBJ2-4; 8 nucleotides agree with TRBD1. CDR1 DFQATT and CDR2 SNEGSKA come from the germline V gene (reference sequence). The junction had 14 bases not matched to a gene; V was cut back by 4 bases and J by 6 bases. The CDR3 is 16 residues long.

This chain links TRBV3-1 with TRBJ1-2, with 8 bases identical to TRBD1. Per the germline V gene, CDR1 is LGHDT and CDR2 is YNNKEL (reference sequence). The CDR3 is 17 residues long. The V gene end was trimmed by 2 bases and the J gene end by 0 bases; junction bases not matched to a gene: 8. The CDR3 loop reads CASSQRILTGANYGYTF. The CDR3 DNA sequence: TGTGCCAGCAGCCAACGAATACTGACAGGGGCTAACTATGGCTACACCTTC.

A note on this clonotype: Being one base from a much bigger clone, this may be a read error. This sequence joins TRBV7-2 and TRBJ2-7; a weak D match, TRBD2 (5 bases). The CDR3 extends over 14 amino acids. Germline CDR1 is SGHTA and CDR2 is FQGNSA. The DNA of the CDR3 is TGTGTCAGCAGCGCACGACTAACCATCTACGAGCAGTACTTC. Translation: CVSSARLTIYEQYF.